One sample yielded the 5 T cell receptor beta chains listed below, sequenced in a study of T cells in Graves' hyperthyroidism and ophthalmopathy. Regions amplified from RNA transcripts were the TCR beta CDR3 regions. First-round RT-PCR with HTBI primers amplified the TCR CDR3 region. TCRdb passed the multiplex PCR reads through MiXCR, listing each CDR3 protein once. This table holds fewer than 500,000 distinct CDR3 sequences, about 15% found once. The sequenced material came from blood. The receptors here all came from a man between 18 and 29 years old with Graves' ophthalmopathy.

The V gene is TRBV27, the J gene TRBJ2-3; TRBD1 matches at 8 bases. The trim removed 0 bases at V and 7 bases at J, leaving 9 bases unmatched. Germline V gene lookup returns CDR1 MNHEY and CDR2 SMNVEV (reference sequence). The CDR3 contains 16 residues. CDR3 protein: CASSLSFGTGGHTQYF. DNA for the CDR3: TGTGCCAGCAGTTTATCTTTCGGGACAGGCGGCCATACGCAGTATTTT.

This clonotype was found many times. The J gene is TRBJ2-3, the V gene TRBV10-3; TRBD1 matches at 11 bases. CDR1 is ENHRY and CDR2 is SYGVKD in the germline V gene. The J segment lost 4 bases and the V segment lost 5 bases, leaving 5 bases of the junction unmatched. The CDR3 has 15 amino acids. CDR3 bases: TGTGCCATCAGTCAGGACAGGGGGCGTGCAGATACGCAGTATTTT. Protein: CAISQDRGRADTQYF.

The chain carries TRBV5-4 and TRBJ2-1; 15 bases match TRBD2. Germline values: CDR1 SGHNT, CDR2 YYREEE (reference sequence). CDR3 length: 15 residues. The J segment lost 10 bases and the V segment lost 4 bases, leaving 6 bases of the junction unmatched. The CDR3 region has the DNA TGTGCCAGCAGCCTGGGACTAGCGGGGGGAGGAGAGCAGTTCTTC. Translation gives CASSLGLAGGGEQFF.

The chain combines TRBV19 with TRBJ2-1, with D possibly being TRBD1 (5 bases). The V gene lost 8 bases and the J gene lost 5 bases, with 10 bases spanning the gap. This CDR3 contains 12 residues. Germline V gene sequence: CDR1 LNHDA, CDR2 SQIVND (reference sequence). CDR3 amino acids: CASYDRNNEQFF. The DNA of the CDR3 is TGTGCCAGTTATGACAGAAACAATGAGCAGTTCTTC. The full variable domain, in which reference TRBV19 and TRBJ2-1 provide the parts outside the CDR3, is DGGITQSPKYLFRKEGQNVTLSCEQNLNHDAMYWYRQDPGQGLRLIYYSQIVNDFQKGDIAEGYSVSREKKESFPLTVTSAQKNPTAFYLCASYDRNNEQFFGPGTRLTVL.

This clonotype has ten or more counts. CDR3 sequence reads: CASSLFSGAYEQYF. Here the CDR3 DNA reads TGTGCCAGCAGTTTATTCAGTGGGGCCTACGAGCAGTACTTC. The J gene is TRBJ2-7, the V gene TRBV28, with no clear D. Looked up from germline, CDR1 is MDHEN and CDR2 is SYDVKM. The CDR3 totals 14 residues. Trimming took 1 base from V and 2 from J, leaving 9 bases between them. The variable domain in full, with the rest retrieved from reference TRBV28 and TRBJ2-7, is DVKVTQSSRYLVKRTGEKVFLECVQDMDHENMFWYRQDPGLGLRLIYFSYDVKMKEKGDIPEGYSVSREKKERFSLILESASTNQTSMYLCASSLFSGAYEQYFGPGTRLTVT.